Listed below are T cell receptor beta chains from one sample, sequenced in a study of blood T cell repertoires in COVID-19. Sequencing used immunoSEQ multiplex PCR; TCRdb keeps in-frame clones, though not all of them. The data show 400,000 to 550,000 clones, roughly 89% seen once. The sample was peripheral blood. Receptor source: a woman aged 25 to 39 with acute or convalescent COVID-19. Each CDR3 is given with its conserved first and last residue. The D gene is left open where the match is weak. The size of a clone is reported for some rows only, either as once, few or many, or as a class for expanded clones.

TGTGCCTGGAATGAAAGGGGCACTGAAGCTTTCTTT	CAWNERGTEAFF	.	TRBV30	.	TRBJ1-1
TGCGCCAGCAGCTTGGACGGGCGGGACGGGCCGGGCTACACCTTC	CASSLDGRDGPGYTF	.	TRBV5-1	.	TRBJ1-2
TGCGCCGGACACGGCTCCAAAGCGTCAACTAATGAAAAACTGTTTTTT	CAGHGSKASTNEKLFF	.	TRBV23-1	once	TRBJ1-4
TGCAGCGTTGGGGGACAGCTCACACAAGAGACCCAGTACTTC	CSVGGQLTQETQYF	TRBD1	TRBV29-1	.	TRBJ2-5
TGCGCCAGCAGCCAAGATCATCGGACAGGGCCGAAGAGCTCCTACGAGCAGTACTTC	CASSQDHRTGPKSSYEQYF	TRBD1	TRBV4-1	.	TRBJ2-7
TGCGCCAGCAGCCAAGCTGGAACTAGCGGCTACGAGCAGTACTTC	CASSQAGTSGYEQYF	TRBD2	TRBV4-1	.	TRBJ2-7
TGTGCCAGCAGCTTAGTAGTTGACTCCTACGAGCAGTACTTC	CASSLVVDSYEQYF	.	TRBV7-9	.	TRBJ2-7
TGTGCCAGCAGCCAGAGATCGGTGGCTTTCTTT	CASSQRSVAFF	.	TRBV3-1/TRBV3-2	.	TRBJ1-1
TGTGCCAGCAGCCAAGTGGCCAGGGCTAGCACAGATACGCAGTATTTT	CASSQVARASTDTQYF	.	TRBV3-1/TRBV3-2	.	TRBJ2-3
TGTGCCACAGGACAGGGTAAATATGGCTACACCTTC	CATGQGKYGYTF	TRBD1	TRBV10-3	few	TRBJ1-2
TGTGCCAGCAGCCCGCGGTCCGCTGGAAACACCATATATTTT	CASSPRSAGNTIYF	.	TRBV9	.	TRBJ1-3